A selection of T cell receptor beta chains follows, all from one sample in a study of blood T cell repertoires in COVID-19. Sequenced by immunoSEQ multiplex PCR; TCRdb stores in-frame clones only, minus some. Found here are tens of thousands of clones, approximately 90% of them singletons; the top ten hold approximately 4%. The sequenced material came from peripheral blood. The receptors were sampled from a human donor in a cohort sampled during active COVID-19. Both conserved end residues are part of each CDR3. The order of the fields is clone size, D gene, V gene, J gene, CDR3 protein, CDR3 DNA. A D gene is named only where the DNA matches it firmly. Size is omitted from some rows. Given values are once, few, many or a class for expanded clones.

clone_size: .; d_call: TRBD2; v_call: TRBV30; j_call: TRBJ2-7; cdr3_aa: CAWSASHLAGGLYEQYF; cdr3_nt: TGTGCCTGGAGTGCATCCCACCTAGCGGGAGGTCTCTACGAGCAGTACTTC
clone_size: .; d_call: .; v_call: TRBV6-5; j_call: TRBJ2-7; cdr3_aa: CASSYSSGLEQYF; cdr3_nt: TGTGCCAGCAGTTACTCGAGCGGCCTTGAGCAGTACTTC
clone_size: .; d_call: .; v_call: TRBV27; j_call: TRBJ1-5; cdr3_aa: CASSFSGGQPQHF; cdr3_nt: TGTGCCAGCAGTTTCTCTGGGGGGCAGCCCCAGCATTTT
clone_size: .; d_call: TRBD1; v_call: TRBV11-2; j_call: TRBJ1-1; cdr3_aa: CASSSGQGAFF; cdr3_nt: TGTGCCAGCAGCTCCGGACAGGGAGCTTTCTTT
clone_size: .; d_call: .; v_call: TRBV14; j_call: TRBJ1-2; cdr3_aa: CASSQITSYGYTF; cdr3_nt: TGTGCCAGCAGCCAAATCACTTCCTATGGCTACACCTTC
clone_size: .; d_call: TRBD1; v_call: TRBV6-2/TRBV6-3; j_call: TRBJ2-2; cdr3_aa: CASSVGTGNTGELFF; cdr3_nt: TGTGCCAGCAGCGTCGGGACAGGGAACACCGGGGAGCTGTTTTTT
clone_size: .; d_call: .; v_call: TRBV28; j_call: TRBJ2-6; cdr3_aa: CASSSVYPGLSGANVLTF; cdr3_nt: TGTGCCAGCAGTTCCGTATATCCAGGCCTCTCTGGGGCCAACGTCCTGACTTTC
clone_size: few; d_call: .; v_call: TRBV9; j_call: TRBJ2-7; cdr3_aa: CASSLQGHYEQYF; cdr3_nt: TGTGCCAGCAGCCTGCAGGGGCACTACGAGCAGTACTTC
clone_size: .; d_call: TRBD1; v_call: TRBV19; j_call: TRBJ1-5; cdr3_aa: CASSIVQGLQPQHF; cdr3_nt: TGTGCCAGTAGTATCGTACAGGGGTTGCAGCCCCAGCATTTT
clone_size: .; d_call: .; v_call: TRBV20-1; j_call: TRBJ2-7; cdr3_aa: CSARDGYEQYF; cdr3_nt: TGCAGTGCTCGAGACGGCTACGAGCAGTACTTC
clone_size: .; d_call: TRBD2; v_call: TRBV13; j_call: TRBJ2-7; cdr3_aa: CASSFSSGRRFEQYF; cdr3_nt: TGTGCCAGCAGCTTTTCTAGCGGGAGGAGGTTTGAGCAGTACTTC
clone_size: .; d_call: TRBD2; v_call: TRBV7-6; j_call: TRBJ2-7; cdr3_aa: CASSPTSGSYYEQYF; cdr3_nt: TGTGCCAGCAGCCCAACTAGCGGGAGCTATTACGAGCAGTACTTC
clone_size: .; d_call: .; v_call: TRBV11-2; j_call: TRBJ1-6; cdr3_aa: CASSLGSYGGSPLHF; cdr3_nt: TGTGCCAGCAGCTTAGGATCTTATGGAGGGTCACCCCTCCACTTT
clone_size: few; d_call: .; v_call: TRBV19; j_call: TRBJ2-1; cdr3_aa: CASGLNEQFF; cdr3_nt: TGTGCCAGCGGTCTCAATGAGCAGTTCTTC
clone_size: few; d_call: .; v_call: TRBV4-2; j_call: TRBJ2-7; cdr3_aa: CASSPGYEQYF; cdr3_nt: TGTGCCAGCAGCCCCGGCTACGAGCAGTACTTC
clone_size: .; d_call: .; v_call: TRBV11-2; j_call: TRBJ1-1; cdr3_aa: CASSPRHLEGGVNTEAFF; cdr3_nt: TGTGCCAGCAGCCCCCGGCACTTGGAGGGTGGCGTGAACACTGAAGCTTTCTTT
clone_size: .; d_call: TRBD1; v_call: TRBV24-1; j_call: TRBJ2-1; cdr3_aa: CATSAGGWYEQFF; cdr3_nt: TGTGCCACCAGTGCAGGGGGTTGGTATGAGCAGTTCTTC
clone_size: .; d_call: TRBD2; v_call: TRBV4-1; j_call: TRBJ2-7; cdr3_aa: CASSQEGRGVAGFHEQYF; cdr3_nt: TGCGCCAGCAGCCAAGAGGGAAGGGGAGTAGCGGGGTTCCACGAGCAGTACTTC
clone_size: once; d_call: TRBD1; v_call: TRBV11-2; j_call: TRBJ1-6; cdr3_aa: CASRTGGFSYNSPLHF; cdr3_nt: TGTGCCAGCAGGACAGGGGGTTTCTCCTATAATTCACCCCTCCACTTT
clone_size: once; d_call: .; v_call: TRBV20-1; j_call: TRBJ2-3; cdr3_aa: CSANYADTQYF; cdr3_nt: TGCAGTGCCAACTACGCAGATACGCAGTATTTT
clone_size: .; d_call: .; v_call: TRBV27; j_call: TRBJ1-4; cdr3_aa: CASSLSTGRREEKLFF; cdr3_nt: TGTGCCAGCAGTTTATCAACAGGGCGACGTGAGGAAAAACTGTTTTTT
clone_size: few; d_call: TRBD1; v_call: TRBV5-1; j_call: TRBJ1-2; cdr3_aa: CASSLGGTANYGYTF; cdr3_nt: TGCGCCAGCAGCTTGGGTGGGACAGCTAACTATGGCTACACCTTC